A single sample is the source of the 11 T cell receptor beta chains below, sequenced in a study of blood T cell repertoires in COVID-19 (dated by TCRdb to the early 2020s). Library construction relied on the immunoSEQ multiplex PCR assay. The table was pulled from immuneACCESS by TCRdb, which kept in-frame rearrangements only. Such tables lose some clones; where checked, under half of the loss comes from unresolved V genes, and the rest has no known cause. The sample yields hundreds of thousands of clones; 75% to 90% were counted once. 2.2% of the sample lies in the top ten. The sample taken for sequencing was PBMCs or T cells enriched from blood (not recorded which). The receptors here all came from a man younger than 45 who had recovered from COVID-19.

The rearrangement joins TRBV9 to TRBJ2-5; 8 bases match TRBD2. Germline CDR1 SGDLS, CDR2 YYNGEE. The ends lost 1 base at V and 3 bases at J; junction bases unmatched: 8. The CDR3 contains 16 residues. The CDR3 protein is CASSVRDNGGEETQYF. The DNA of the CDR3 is TGTGCCAGCAGCGTACGGGATAACGGGGGGGAAGAGACCCAGTACTTC.

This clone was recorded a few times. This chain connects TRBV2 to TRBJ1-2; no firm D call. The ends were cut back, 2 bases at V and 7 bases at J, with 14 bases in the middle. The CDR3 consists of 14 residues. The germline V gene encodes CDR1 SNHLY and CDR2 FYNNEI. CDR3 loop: CASSELSGKGGYTF. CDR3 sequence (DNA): TGTGCCAGCAGTGAATTGTCGGGGAAAGGTGGCTACACCTTC.

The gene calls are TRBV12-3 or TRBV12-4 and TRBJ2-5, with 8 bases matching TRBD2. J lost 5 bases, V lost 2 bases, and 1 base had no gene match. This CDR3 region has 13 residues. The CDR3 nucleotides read TGTGCCAGCAGTTTATCTAGCGGGGAGACCCAGTACTTC. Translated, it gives CASSLSSGETQYF.

CDR3 residues: CASSLVRRELGSPLHF. CDR3 DNA sequence: TGCGCCAGCAGCTTGGTGAGGCGGGAGCTCGGTTCACCCCTCCACTTT. This chain links TRBV5-1 with TRBJ1-6; D is unresolved. This CDR3 contains 16 residues. Germline V gene data show CDR1 as SGHRS and CDR2 as YFSETQ. The V and J ends lost 0 bases and 9 bases respectively, with 16 bases between them.

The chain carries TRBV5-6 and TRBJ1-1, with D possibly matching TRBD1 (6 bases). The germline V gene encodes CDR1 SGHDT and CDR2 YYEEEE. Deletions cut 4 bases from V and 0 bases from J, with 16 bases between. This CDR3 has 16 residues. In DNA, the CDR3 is TGTGCCAGCAGCCGGACAGCGAACTTTATGAACACTGAAGCTTTCTTT. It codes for CASSRTANFMNTEAFF.

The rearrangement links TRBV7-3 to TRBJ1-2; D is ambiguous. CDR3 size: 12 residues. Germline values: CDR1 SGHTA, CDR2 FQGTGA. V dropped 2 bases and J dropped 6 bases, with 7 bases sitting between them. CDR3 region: CASSLAGDGYTF. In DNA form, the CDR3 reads TGTGCCAGCAGCTTAGCCGGGGATGGCTACACCTTC.

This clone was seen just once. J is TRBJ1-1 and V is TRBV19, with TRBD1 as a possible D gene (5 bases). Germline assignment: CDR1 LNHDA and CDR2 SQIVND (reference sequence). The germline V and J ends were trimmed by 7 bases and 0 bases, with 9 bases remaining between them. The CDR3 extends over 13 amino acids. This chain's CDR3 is CASKNRMNTEAFF. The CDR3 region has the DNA TGTGCCAGTAAGAACAGGATGAACACTGAAGCTTTCTTT.

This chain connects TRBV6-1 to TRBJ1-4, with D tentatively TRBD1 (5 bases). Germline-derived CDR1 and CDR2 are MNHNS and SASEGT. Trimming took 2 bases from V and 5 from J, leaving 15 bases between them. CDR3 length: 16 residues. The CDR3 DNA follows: TGTGCCAGCAGTGAAAGGAGCGGGACGGTGAATGAAAAACTGTTTTTT. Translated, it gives CASSERSGTVNEKLFF.

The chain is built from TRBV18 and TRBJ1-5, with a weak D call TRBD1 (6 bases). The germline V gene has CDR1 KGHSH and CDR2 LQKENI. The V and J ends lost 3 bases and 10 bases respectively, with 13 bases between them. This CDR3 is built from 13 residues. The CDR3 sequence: CASSPGGGEPQHF. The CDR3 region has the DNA TGTGCCAGCTCACCTGGGGGGGGCGAACCCCAGCATTTT.

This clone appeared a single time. The DNA of the CDR3 is TGTGCCAGCAACTCTCAGGGGGTTAGTGGCTACACCTTC. Its protein is CASNSQGVSGYTF. The V call is TRBV2, the J call TRBJ1-2; 7 nucleotides line up with TRBD1. The germline V gene has CDR1 SNHLY and CDR2 FYNNEI. V shed 7 bases, J shed 7 bases, and the junction held 9 bases outside the gene matches. CDR3 length equals 13 residues.

CDR3 protein: CASSPSGNTGYGYGYTF. The CDR3 DNA is TGTGCCAGCAGTCCCTCGGGCAATACAGGGTACGGCTATGGCTACACCTTC. J is TRBJ1-2 and V is TRBV27; D possibly corresponds to TRBD1 (6 bases). The CDR3 is 17 amino acids. The germline CDR1 and CDR2 sequences are MNHEY and SMNVEV (reference sequence). Trimming cost V 5 bases and J 4 bases, with 23 bases left between them.